This T cell receptor beta chain was observed in a study of CD8+CD57+ T cells in acquired aplastic anemia. Germline trimming cut 4 bases from V and 3 bases from J; bases unmatched to any gene: 4. Germline V gives CDR1 SGDLS, CDR2 YYNGEE. This CDR3 is built from 14 residues. Patients chosen for sequencing had shown CD8+CD57+ cell expansion by flow cytometry. Genomic DNA constituted the template upon which TCR beta VDJ and CDR3 profiling was performed. MiXCR, run by TCRdb on the reads, gives a single entry per CDR3 protein. The sample holds 200,000 to 250,000 distinct CDR3 sequences, 40% to 50% seen once.

Input material: sorted CD4+, CD8+, or CD8+CD57+ T cells (not recorded which) from PBMCs. This receptor was identified in a human donor with aplastic anemia. The rearrangement uses TRBV9 and TRBJ2-7; the match to TRBD1 covers 10 bases. The CDR3: CASSRTGGDYEQYF. The CDR3 coding sequence is TGTGCCAGCAGCCGGACAGGGGGAGACTACGAGCAGTACTTC. Supplemented by reference TRBV9 and TRBJ2-7, the full variable domain reads DSGVTQTPKHLITATGQRVTLRCSPRSGDLSVYWYQQSLDQGLQFLIQYYNGEERAKGNILERFSAQQFPDLHSELNLSSLELGDSALYFCASSRTGGDYEQYFGPGTRLTVT.